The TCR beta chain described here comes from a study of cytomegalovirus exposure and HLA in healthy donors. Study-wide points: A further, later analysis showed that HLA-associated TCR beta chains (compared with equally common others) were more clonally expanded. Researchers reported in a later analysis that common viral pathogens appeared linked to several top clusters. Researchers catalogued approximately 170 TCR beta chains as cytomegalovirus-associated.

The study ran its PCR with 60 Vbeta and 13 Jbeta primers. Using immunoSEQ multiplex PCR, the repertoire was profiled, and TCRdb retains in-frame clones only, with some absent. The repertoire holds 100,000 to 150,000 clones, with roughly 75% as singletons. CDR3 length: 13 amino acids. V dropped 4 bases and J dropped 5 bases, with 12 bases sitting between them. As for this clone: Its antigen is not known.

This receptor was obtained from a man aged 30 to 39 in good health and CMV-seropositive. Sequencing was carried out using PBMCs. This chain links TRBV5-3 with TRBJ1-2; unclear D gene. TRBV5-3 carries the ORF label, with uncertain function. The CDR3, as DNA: TGTGCCAGAAGCGAACCCTACCTATATGGCTACACCTTC. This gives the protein CARSEPYLYGYTF.